This TCR beta chain was captured by sequencing in a study of shared clonotypes between healthy human individuals (TCRdb year 2020). For the study in its entirety: The cohort comprised a couple of women and a few men aged 18 to 49 years. For each donor, CD4 naive and CD4 memory were each given three plates, CD8 naive was given two plates, and CD8 memory was given one plate. To estimate repertoire size and how much clonotype sharing occurs between individuals, the study deeply sequenced the blood TCR repertoires of about five healthy adults. To increase sequencing depth and limit assay-specific biases, different laboratories used diverse techniques to prepare libraries and sequence TCR repertoires. Between about 0.85 and 9.5 billion PBMCs per donor were obtained by leukapheresis.

TCR CDR3 regions were amplified from genomic DNA by multiplex PCR using the deep immunoSEQ assay. For each cell subset, the extracted genomic DNA was distributed evenly across all wells of several immunoSEQ 96-well plates, and each plate served as one replicate. Each replicate PCR for sorted subsets received roughly 0.2 ug genomic DNA, equal to tens of thousands of T cell genomes. Purified libraries were measured with a Qubit 3.0 fluorometer, size-checked on a Bioanalyzer 2100, and measured again with the KAPA Library Quantification kit. Each immunoSEQ 96-well plate was sequenced on its own single-read 150-cycle Illumina NextSeq 550 flow cell. The paper's processing steps were these. Because the immunoSEQ output held only junctional sequences and lacked quality scores, the filtering could not match the filtering applied to full-length reads. To assign V/J genes and CDR3, sequences were annotated using PyIR, a Python wrapper for IgBLAST v1.9, with IMGT germline references. Reads with weak V/J assignments (E-value above 1e-6), missing CDR3, stop codons, out-of-frame junctions, or ambiguous translated residues were removed. V3J clonotypes were defined by identical inferred V gene, J gene, and CDR3 amino acid sequence. The percentage overlap between two repertoires was calculated by dividing the number of shared unique clonotypes by the size of the smaller repertoire. Repertoire richness was assessed with RTK rarefaction, the Chao1 estimator, and Recon v2.1 estimates of unobserved clonotypes. Generation probabilities for all TCRbeta clonotypes obtained by the gDNA method from a few donors were computed using OLGA. What TCRdb holds here is the immuneACCESS table cut down to in-frame rearrangements. Part of the clones is not present; checked against another copy, under half of the missing clones reflect an unresolved V gene, and the others are unexplained. V, J and clone size are those of that table, while D and trimming were read from the DNA. The sample has fewer than 1.8 million clones on record, 98% of them singletons. The leading ten clones occupy about 0.4% of the sample.

Paper-wide results and their limitations: Because the study included only a small number of donors, the genetic and exposure-history diversity represented was limited. Pairwise subsampling led to the expectation that sequencing depth would affect the degree of clonotype sharing among donors. Across a few donors, approximately 4.9% of naive CD4, 3% to 3.5% of naive CD8, about 2.3% of memory CD4, and about 0.44% of memory CD8 clonotypes were shared. Higher generation probabilities were observed for clonotypes shared by all four sorted-subset donors than for non-shared clonotypes. Rarefaction of sorted-subset datasets indicated incomplete sequencing despite the large sequencing depth. Naive subsets generally had larger estimated clonotype richness than memory subsets. Sampling was restricted to blood, and TCR repertoires in tissue are likely to differ from TCR repertoires in blood.

Healthy HIV-negative adults with no recently reported acute infections or vaccinations were included as donors. Every donor was a Caucasian adult living in Nashville, Tennessee, USA. CD4+ T cells were enriched through magnetic negative selection, after which naive cells were positively selected on CD45RA and the remaining negative fraction served as the memory subset. Blood was obtained by leukapheresis, after which PBMCs were separated by Ficoll-Histopaque density gradient centrifugation and cryopreserved in liquid nitrogen vapor phase. Analytical flow cytometry was used to check the purity and quantity of each magnetically sorted T cell population. From each sorted fraction, genomic DNA was isolated and quantified by UV absorbance on a Nanodrop 2000c. Including the terminal cysteine and phenylalanine, the CDR3 comprises 16 residues. The read is trimmed to its CDR3 DNA, 48 bases read in frame from base 1. V lost 5 bases and J lost 1 base; the stretch between them is 18 bases long. Via the germline V gene, CDR1 is MDHEN and CDR2 SYDVKM.

This clone was seen just once. Its antigen is unknown. No much larger clonotype is one base removed from it; base qualities were not supplied. The sequence is built from TRBV28 and TRBJ2-7; the D segment could be TRBD1, given 6 matching bases. The source of this sequence is a man younger than 45 in good health. Material: naive CD4+ T cells sorted from blood. Sample cell subset or site, as interpreted from the label and publication: CD45RA+ positively selected. The nucleotides are TGTGCCAGCAGTGAACCCCGACAGGAACCTTCCTACGAGCAGTACTTC. Its translation reads: CASSEPRQEPSYEQYF.